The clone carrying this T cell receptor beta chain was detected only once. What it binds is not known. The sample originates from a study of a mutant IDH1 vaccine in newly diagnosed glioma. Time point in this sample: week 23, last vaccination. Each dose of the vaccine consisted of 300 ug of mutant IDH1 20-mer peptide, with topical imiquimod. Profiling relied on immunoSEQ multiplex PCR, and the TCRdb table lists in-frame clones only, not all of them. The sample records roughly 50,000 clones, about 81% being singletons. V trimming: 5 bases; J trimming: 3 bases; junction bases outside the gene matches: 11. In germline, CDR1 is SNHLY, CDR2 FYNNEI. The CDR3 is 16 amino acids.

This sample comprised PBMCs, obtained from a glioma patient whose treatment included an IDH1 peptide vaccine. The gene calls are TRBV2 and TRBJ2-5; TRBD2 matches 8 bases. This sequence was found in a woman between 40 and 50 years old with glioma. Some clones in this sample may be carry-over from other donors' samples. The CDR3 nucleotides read TGTGCCAGCAGTCGAACCGGGACTAGAAACAAAGAGACCCAGTACTTC. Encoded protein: CASSRTGTRNKETQYF.